Given below is one T cell receptor (beta chain) in context. PRAID featured immunodeficiency plus autoinflammation. This entry comes from a study of stem cell transplantation in POMP-related autoinflammatory disease. The assay was immunoSEQ multiplex PCR, and TCRdb's table has in-frame clones only and misses some. The table includes tens of thousands of clones, around 90% detected once. The CDR3 has 13 residues. Germline V gene lookup returns CDR1 WSHSY and CDR2 SAAADI. V gave up 6 bases and J gave up 0 bases, with 8 bases separating them. The sequence was collected from a human patient with POMP-related autoinflammation and immune dysregulation (PRAID). A share of the T cells may be of graft donor origin. The sample here was CD4+ T cells from PBMCs, taken after stem cell transplantation. This sequence joins TRBV10-2 and TRBJ1-2; D is unclear. The chain's CDR3 is CASRRQPNYGYTF. The CDR3 DNA is TGCGCCAGCAGGAGGCAGCCTAACTATGGCTACACCTTC.